This T cell receptor (beta chain) was identified during a study of human T cells and chemical hapten exposure. Study as a whole: Skin of the upper inner arm, around 2 cm by around 2 cm, received 2% DPC for sensitization.

CDR3 length: 13 residues. Per the germline V gene, CDR1 is MNHEY and CDR2 is SVGAGI. V lost 6 bases, J lost 8 bases, and 16 bases lay in between. Time point of the sample: patch test 1, 2 weeks after DPC sensitization. The sample's treatment: therapeutic diphenylcyclopropenone sensitization with weekly scalp DPC. Using its own MiXCR run on the RACE reads, TCRdb lists one record per CDR3 protein. Of roughly 180,000 distinct CDR3 sequences in the sample, about 14% were seen once. The sample in question was whole blood, obtained in connection with sensitization to the hapten diphenylcyclopropenone (DPC). This receptor was taken from a woman younger than 45 with alopecia areata. Some clones in this sample may be carry-over from other donors' samples. The chain recombines TRBV6-5 with TRBJ1-1; D is unclear. CDR3 sequence (DNA): TGTGCCAGCAGCGATGGACTTTCCTCGGAAGCTTTCTTT. Its protein is CASSDGLSSEAFF.